This T cell receptor (beta chain) appears in the sequencing data of a study of blood T cell repertoires in COVID-19. Overall study context: Collection of acute and convalescent COVID-19 samples took place in the United States, Italy and Spain. T cells, B-cell-depleted T cells, or PBMCs supplied cDNA or gDNA.

Authors' analysis steps: By means of reference gene primer amplification, nucleated cell counts were estimated. The method was immunoSEQ multiplex PCR; TCRdb's version includes in-frame clones alone and lacks a portion of them. V and J calls and clone size are given by that table; D and trimming were obtained from the DNA. The data contain approximately 170,000 clones, about 85% of them singletons. After removal of 4 bases from V and 8 bases from J, the junction contained 10 bases not matched to a gene. Germline V gene data show CDR1 as GTSNPN and CDR2 as SVGIG (reference sequence). The length of the CDR3 is 15 residues.

The chain has TRBV30 and TRBJ1-4; 10 nucleotides agree with TRBD1. The sequence came from a man in his 60s with acute or convalescent COVID-19. Sequencing used peripheral blood. The CDR3 sequence: CAWNQAGTGDEKLFF. In DNA form, the CDR3 reads TGTGCCTGGAACCAAGCCGGGACAGGGGACGAAAAACTGTTTTTT.